This TCR beta chain was identified during a study of blood T cell repertoires in COVID-19. For the study at large: Researchers got acute and convalescent COVID-19 samples from the United States, Italy and Spain. Sources were T cells, B-cell-depleted T cells, or PBMCs; the material itself was cDNA or gDNA.

The CDR3 loop spans 13 amino acids. V was clipped by 5 bases and J by 4 bases, with 11 bases between them. In germline, CDR1 is MGHDK, CDR2 SYGVNS. Per the original methods: The authors estimated nucleated cell counts from reference gene primer amplification. Only in-frame clones appear in the TCRdb table, and some are missing; sequencing was by immunoSEQ multiplex PCR. V and J calls and clone size are those listed in that table; D and trimming were worked out from the DNA. Among more than 85,000 clones listed, over 75% were seen once. This clone was counted between two and nine times. The chain joins TRBV25-1 to TRBJ1-1; D unclear. The clonotype comes from a human donor in a cohort sampled during active COVID-19. The source material was peripheral blood. The CDR3 reads CASSFTRGTEAFF. As DNA, the CDR3 is TGTGCCAGCAGTTTTACCCGCGGCACTGAAGCTTTCTTT.